Following are 11 T cell receptor beta chains from one sample sequenced in a study of blood T cell repertoires in COVID-19. Using immunoSEQ multiplex PCR, the repertoire was profiled, and TCRdb retains in-frame clones only, with some absent. Altogether more than 200,000 clones are present, 80% to 85% being singletons, with the ten largest covering around 4%. The sequencing sample was made of peripheral blood. The receptor set was obtained from a man between 45 and 60 years old with active or convalescent COVID-19.

This chain connects TRBV7-2 to TRBJ2-3; 7 bases align to TRBD2. V shed 5 bases and J 4 bases; nucleotides not matched to a gene: 12. The V gene's germline CDR1 is SGHTA and CDR2 FQGNSA. The CDR3 totals 16 residues. The chain's CDR3 is CASSLSGTARADTQYF. CDR3 DNA: TGTGCCAGCAGCCTAAGCGGGACTGCAAGGGCAGATACGCAGTATTTT.

The rearrangement uses TRBV7-3 and TRBJ1-4; a possible D gene is TRBD1 (5 bases). There are 16 residues in the CDR3. V lost 1 base to trimming and J lost 3 bases, with 12 bases between them. Germline V CDR1 and CDR2: SGHTA, FQGTGA. As DNA, the CDR3 is TGTGCCAGCAGCTTAAGCGGTCAGGGTCCTAATGAAAAACTGTTTTTT. Its translation is CASSLSGQGPNEKLFF.

This clone occurred a few times. The chain links TRBV10-1 to TRBJ1-5; 10 bases are shared with TRBD1. CDR1 is WNHNN, CDR2 SYGVQD, per germline (reference sequence). The junction had 18 bases not matched to a gene; V was cut back by 10 bases and J by 3 bases. This CDR3 contains 18 residues. The CDR3 DNA follows: TGCGCCACCGCCCTCGACAGGGGGCTACGTTTAATCAATCAGCCCCAGCATTTT. Amino acids: CATALDRGLRLINQPQHF.

The chain has TRBV7-3 and TRBJ2-7; D might be TRBD1 (5 bases). Germline CDR1 SGHTA, CDR2 FQGTGA. The CDR3 extends over 15 amino acids. The ends were cut back, 1 base at V and 0 bases at J, with 10 bases in the middle. The CDR3, as DNA: TGTGCCAGCAGCTTAAAAGCCGGACACTCCTACGAGCAGTACTTC. Translated, it gives CASSLKAGHSYEQYF.

The rearrangement links TRBV28 to TRBJ1-5; TRBD1 aligns across 7 bases. Germline V gene sequence: CDR1 MDHEN, CDR2 SYDVKM. The V and J ends lost 6 bases and 3 bases, in that order; junction bases with no gene match: 5. This CDR3 region has 14 residues. The CDR3 DNA follows: TGTGCCAGCAGACCGACAGGGTACAATCAGCCCCAGCATTTT. Protein: CASRPTGYNQPQHF.

This sequence joins TRBV6-5 and TRBJ1-5, with a possible D match to TRBD1 (6 bases). The germline CDR1 and CDR2 sequences are MNHEY and SVGAGI. V was shortened by 6 bases and J by 4 bases, with 13 bases between the two germline ends. The CDR3 sequence is 14 residues long. For the CDR3, the DNA is TGTGCCAGCAGGGATCGGACAGCAAATCAGCCCCAGCATTTT. Translating gives CASRDRTANQPQHF.

The chain recombines TRBV6-6 with TRBJ2-3; 8 nucleotides agree with TRBD2. The germline V gene encodes CDR1 MNHNY and CDR2 SVGAGI (reference sequence). The ends lost 5 bases at V and 3 bases at J; junction bases unmatched: 4. The CDR3 is made up of 14 amino acids. Here the CDR3 DNA reads TGTGCCAGCAGTACGGGGGGGGGTACAGATACGCAGTATTTT. Its translation: CASSTGGGTDTQYF.

J is TRBJ2-1 and V is TRBV2, with D perhaps TRBD2 (5 bases). The CDR3 length is 16 residues. CDR1 is SNHLY and CDR2 is FYNNEI in the germline V gene. V lost 2 bases, J lost 4 bases, and 15 bases lay in between. The DNA of the CDR3 is TGTGCCAGCAGTGAACGGACTGGAGACTTTTACAATGAGCAGTTCTTC. It translates to CASSERTGDFYNEQFF.

This clone was counted once. V gene TRBV30 combines with J gene TRBJ2-7, with TRBD1 identical over 7 bases. The CDR3 loop spans 11 amino acids. Looked up from germline, CDR1 is GTSNPN and CDR2 is SVGIG (reference sequence). CDR3 DNA sequence: TGTACCACAGGGGCATCCTACGAGCAGTACTTC. It is translated as CTTGASYEQYF.

V usage is TRBV7-9 and J usage is TRBJ2-3; 9 bases are shared with TRBD1. This CDR3 spans 16 amino acids. Looked up from germline, CDR1 is SEHNR and CDR2 is FQNEAQ (reference sequence). Germline trimming cut 1 base from V and 1 base from J; bases unmatched to any gene: 3. This chain's CDR3 is CASSLGDRGGTDTQYF. Here the CDR3 DNA reads TGTGCCAGCAGCTTAGGAGACAGGGGGGGCACAGATACGCAGTATTTT.

The V and J genes are TRBV30 and TRBJ2-7; D is perhaps TRBD1 (8 bases). The CDR3 extends over 16 amino acids. Trimming took 0 bases from V and 6 from J, leaving 21 bases between them. Germline V CDR1 and CDR2: GTSNPN, SVGIG (reference sequence). The CDR3 DNA sequence: TGTGCCTGGAGTGTAGGACAGGGAGGGGGATACGGCGAGCAGTACTTC. Translated: CAWSVGQGGGYGEQYF.